Listed below are T cell receptor beta chains from one sample, sequenced in a study of cytomegalovirus exposure and HLA in healthy donors. Produced via immunoSEQ multiplex PCR; TCRdb's table is partial and in-frame only. The profile shows some 350,000 clones, approximately 90% of them singletons. The material sequenced was PBMCs. The receptors were gathered from a woman aged 30 to 39 in good health and CMV-seropositive. Both conserved end residues are part of each CDR3. Each record gives: clone size, V gene, J gene, D gene, CDR3 protein, CDR3 DNA. The D gene is left open where the match is weak. Rows may omit the clone size; those that give it use once, few, many or a size class.

NA	TRBV5-4	TRBJ2-1	TRBD2	CASSTPLAGELQFF	TGTGCCAGCAGCACACCCTTAGCGGGAGAGCTGCAGTTCTTC
NA	TRBV9	TRBJ2-3	TRBD2	CASSQLAGLTDTQYF	TGTGCCAGCAGTCAACTAGCGGGCCTCACAGATACGCAGTATTTT
NA	TRBV4-3	TRBJ1-3	TRBD1	CASSRGQGTGNTIYF	TGCGCCAGCAGCCGAGGACAGGGTACTGGAAACACCATATATTTT
few	TRBV27	TRBJ1-5	NA	CASSRGKNNQPQHF	TGTGCCAGCTCAAGGGGCAAAAACAATCAGCCCCAGCATTTT
NA	TRBV11-3	TRBJ2-1	NA	CASSLPGKVEQFF	TGTGCCAGCAGCTTACCGGGGAAGGTTGAGCAGTTCTTC
NA	TRBV15	TRBJ1-1	NA	CATSRDRGGTEAFF	TGTGCCACCAGCAGAGACAGAGGGGGCACTGAAGCTTTCTTT
NA	TRBV2	TRBJ1-1	TRBD1	CASRTRQGSGTEAFF	TGTGCCAGCAGAACAAGACAGGGGAGTGGAACTGAAGCTTTCTTT
NA	TRBV5-6	TRBJ1-5	NA	CASSLFNQPQHF	TGTGCCAGCAGCTTGTTCAATCAGCCCCAGCATTTT
NA	TRBV15	TRBJ1-2	NA	CATSPTGVYGYTF	TGTGCCACCAGCCCCACGGGGGTCTATGGCTACACCTTC
NA	TRBV9	TRBJ2-1	TRBD1	CASRDTGTGLIFF	TGTGCCAGCAGAGATACCGGGACAGGGTTGATCTTCTTC
once	TRBV29-1	TRBJ2-7	NA	CSALQGMYEQYF	TGCAGCGCATTACAAGGGATGTACGAGCAGTACTTC
NA	TRBV30	TRBJ1-5	NA	CAWTMGDRSNQPQHF	TGTGCCTGGACAATGGGAGATCGGAGCAATCAGCCCCAGCATTTT
NA	TRBV7-6	TRBJ1-4	NA	CASSFFRDGSTNEKLFF	TGTGCCAGCAGCTTTTTCAGGGACGGATCAACTAATGAAAAACTGTTTTTT
NA	TRBV29-1	TRBJ2-5	NA	CSVKTRGLETQYF	TGCAGCGTTAAAACTCGGGGTTTAGAGACCCAGTACTTC
once	TRBV9	TRBJ1-1	NA	CASGTGMNTEAFF	TGTGCCAGCGGTACAGGGATGAACACTGAAGCTTTCTTT
NA	TRBV9	TRBJ2-7	TRBD2	CASSVGELAGGTSYEQYF	TGTGCCAGCAGCGTAGGTGAACTAGCGGGGGGGACCTCCTACGAGCAGTACTTC
medium-sized	TRBV7-6	TRBJ1-1	NA	CASSLDTLPNTEAFF	TGTGCCAGCAGCCTCGACACACTCCCGAACACTGAAGCTTTCTTT
NA	TRBV4-3	TRBJ2-7	NA	CASSQAQGLSYEQYF	TGCGCCAGCAGCCAAGCCCAGGGATTGAGCTACGAGCAGTACTTC
NA	TRBV5-4	TRBJ1-1	TRBD1	CASSLGQGKLNTEAFF	TGTGCCAGCAGCTTGGGACAGGGGAAACTCAACACTGAAGCTTTCTTT
NA	TRBV6-1	TRBJ1-3	NA	CASSENRDTIYF	TGTGCCAGCAGTGAAAATCGAGACACCATATATTTT
NA	TRBV19	TRBJ2-7	NA	CASSTLSYDYEQYF	TGTGCCAGTAGTACCCTTAGCTATGACTACGAGCAGTACTTC
NA	TRBV30	TRBJ1-4	NA	CAWSVAGGEKLFF	TGTGCCTGGAGTGTTGCCGGAGGTGAAAAACTGTTTTTT
NA	TRBV14	TRBJ2-1	NA	CATRRYSYNEQFF	TGTGCCACCCGACGCTACTCCTACAATGAGCAGTTCTTC
NA	TRBV27	TRBJ2-7	TRBD2	CASSFGGTSGSQGYEQYF	TGTGCCAGCAGTTTCGGCGGGACTAGCGGGAGTCAGGGCTACGAGCAGTACTTC
NA	TRBV29-1	TRBJ1-2	NA	CSVAGDGYTF	TGCAGCGTTGCAGGGGATGGCTACACCTTC
once	TRBV14	TRBJ2-6	TRBD2	CASSQDRASGGSGANVLTF	TGTGCCAGCAGCCAAGATCGGGCTAGCGGGGGCTCTGGGGCCAACGTCCTGACTTTC
NA	TRBV4-3	TRBJ1-4	NA	CASSQEAGIGEKLFF	TGCGCCAGCAGCCAAGAGGCAGGGATTGGCGAAAAACTGTTTTTT
NA	TRBV7-9	TRBJ2-7	NA	CASSHGAGDTYEQYF	TGTGCCAGCAGCCACGGGGCAGGGGACACCTACGAGCAGTACTTC
once	TRBV5-6	TRBJ1-3	NA	CASSPDGGASGNTIYF	TGTGCCAGCAGCCCCGACGGGGGAGCTTCTGGAAACACCATATATTTT
NA	TRBV4-2	TRBJ2-5	NA	CASSQEVGGRMTIRTQYF	TGTGCCAGCAGCCAAGAGGTGGGGGGCAGGATGACGATCCGAACCCAGTACTTC
NA	TRBV7-9	TRBJ1-2	TRBD1	CASSLAQGGNTF	TGTGCCAGCAGCTTAGCGCAGGGGGGCAACACCTTC
NA	TRBV5-1	TRBJ2-3	TRBD2	CASSPRRGGVSTDTQYF	TGCGCCAGCAGCCCCCGTCGGGGGGGAGTCAGCACAGATACGCAGTATTTT
few	TRBV11-2	TRBJ2-3	NA	CASEHRLLTDTQYF	TGTGCCAGCGAACACAGACTCCTCACAGATACGCAGTATTTT
NA	TRBV7-2	TRBJ2-7	TRBD2	CASSLALAGYEQYF	TGTGCCAGCAGCTTAGCGCTAGCGGGATACGAGCAGTACTTC
NA	TRBV7-9	TRBJ2-2	TRBD1	CASSSRDRVRGELFF	TGTGCCAGCAGCTCCCGGGACAGGGTACGGGGGGAGCTGTTTTTT
NA	TRBV23-1	TRBJ1-6	NA	CANPSGKEDLNSPLHF	TGCGCCAACCCCAGTGGTAAGGAGGATCTTAATTCACCCCTCCACTTT
once	TRBV4-3	TRBJ1-2	NA	CASSQEWAGGYTF	TGCGCCAGCAGCCAAGAGTGGGCCGGTGGCTACACCTTC
NA	TRBV13	TRBJ2-7	NA	CASSLVLQNYEQYF	TGTGCCAGCAGCTTAGTGTTACAAAACTACGAGCAGTACTTC
NA	TRBV30	TRBJ2-7	NA	CAWSRPGRNYEQYF	TGTGCCTGGAGTCGGCCGGGGAGGAACTACGAGCAGTACTTC
NA	TRBV27	TRBJ2-7	TRBD1	CASSPPRDRGYEQYF	TGTGCCAGCAGTCCTCCCCGGGACAGGGGCTACGAGCAGTACTTC
NA	TRBV13	TRBJ1-1	TRBD1	CASSLGTGGTEAFF	TGTGCCAGCAGCTTAGGGACAGGGGGCACTGAAGCTTTCTTT
NA	TRBV7-2	TRBJ2-7	NA	CASSLSKRGASFYEQYF	TGTGCCAGCAGCTTAAGTAAAAGGGGCGCGTCTTTCTACGAGCAGTACTTC
NA	TRBV5-1	TRBJ1-1	NA	CASSLTGGTEAFF	TGCGCCAGCAGCTTGACGGGGGGCACTGAAGCTTTCTTT
NA	TRBV10-3	TRBJ2-7	TRBD2	CAISGTSSGRREPREQYF	TGTGCCATCAGTGGGACTAGTTCCGGGCGCCGCGAGCCGCGGGAGCAGTACTTC
NA	TRBV4-1	TRBJ2-3	TRBD2	CASSPSPGLYTDTQYF	TGCGCCAGCAGCCCCTCTCCGGGACTATACACAGATACGCAGTATTTT